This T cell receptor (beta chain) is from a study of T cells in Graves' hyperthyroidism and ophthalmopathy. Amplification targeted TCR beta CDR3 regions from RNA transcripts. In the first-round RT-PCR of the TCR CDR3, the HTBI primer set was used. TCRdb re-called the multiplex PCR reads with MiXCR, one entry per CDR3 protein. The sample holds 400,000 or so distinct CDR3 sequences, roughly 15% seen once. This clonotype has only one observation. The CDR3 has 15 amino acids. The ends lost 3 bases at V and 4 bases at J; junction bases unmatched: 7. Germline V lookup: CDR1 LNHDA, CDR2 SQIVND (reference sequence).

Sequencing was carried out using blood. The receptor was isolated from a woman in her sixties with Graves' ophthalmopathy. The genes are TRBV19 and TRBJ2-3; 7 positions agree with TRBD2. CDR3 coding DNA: TGTGCCAGTAGTATCGGCGGGAGTAGGTCAGATACGCAGTATTTT. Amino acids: CASSIGGSRSDTQYF.